Listed below are T cell receptor beta chains from one sample, sequenced in a study of glioma-infiltrating T cells after dendritic cell vaccination. Sequencing was performed with immunoSEQ multiplex PCR; in TCRdb, only in-frame clones are kept and a portion is missing. The repertoire includes about 24,000 clones, roughly 89% of them detected once, and 2.5% to 3.5% sits in the top ten. The sample here was blood, taken after dendritic cell vaccination. These TCRs come from a human donor with glioblastoma. Both conserved end residues are part of each CDR3. The order of the fields is CDR3 length, D gene, V gene, J gene, clone size, CDR3 DNA, CDR3 protein. D genes are given only for firm matches. Clone size appears in some rows only: once, few, many, or a class for an expanded clone.

>17|-|TRBV6-1|TRBJ1-6|-
TGTGCCAGCAGTGGGCGCCAGCTGGGGCGATTTAATTCACCCCTCCACTTT
CASSGRQLGRFNSPLHF
>12|-|TRBV6-5|TRBJ1-2|-
TGTGCCAGCAGTTACGGGGGGGGTGGCTACACCTTC
CASSYGGGGYTF
>13|-|TRBV18|TRBJ1-6|once
TGTGCCAGCTCACCATCCACAAATTCACCCCTCCACTTT
CASSPSTNSPLHF
>14|-|TRBV7-2|TRBJ2-7|-
TGTGCCAGCAGCTGGGGGCCAGATTCCTACGAGCAGTACTTC
CASSWGPDSYEQYF
>16|TRBD1|TRBV12-5|TRBJ2-2|-
TGTGCTAGTGGCCCACAGGGGGCCCCGAACACCGGGGAGCTGTTTTTT
CASGPQGAPNTGELFF
>15|-|TRBV6-1|TRBJ2-7|-
TGTGCCAGCAGTGATGGTGGGGGCAGGGACCGCGAGCAGTACTTC
CASSDGGGRDREQYF
>13|TRBD1|TRBV5-1|TRBJ2-7|-
TGCGCCGGCAGCCTAGGACAGGCCTACGAGCAGTACTTC
CAGSLGQAYEQYF
>15|TRBD1|TRBV5-1|TRBJ2-7|-
TGCGCCAGCAGCTTCCCGGGACAGGGGATTTACGAGCAGTACTTC
CASSFPGQGIYEQYF
>14|-|TRBV30|TRBJ2-3|-
TGTGCCTGGAGATCGACATATAGCACAGATACGCAGTATTTT
CAWRSTYSTDTQYF
>13|TRBD1|TRBV4-2|TRBJ2-5|-
TGTGCCAGCAGCCATGGCGACAGGGGGGAGCAGTACTTC
CASSHGDRGEQYF
>15|-|TRBV5-6|TRBJ1-5|-
TGTGCCAGCAGCTTAGGGGGATATAGCAATCAGCCCCAGCATTTT
CASSLGGYSNQPQHF
>16|-|TRBV5-1|TRBJ2-5|-
TGCGCCAGCCTAGATCACCCCGGCAGGGTTGGGGAGACCCAGTACTTC
CASLDHPGRVGETQYF
>14|-|TRBV10-1|TRBJ2-5|-
TGCGCCAGCAGCGAGGACTTAGCGTGGGAGACCCAGTACTTC
CASSEDLAWETQYF
>16|-|TRBV10-2|TRBJ2-3|few
TGCGCCAGCAGTGAGGCACGGGGTACTAGCACAGATACGCAGTATTTT
CASSEARGTSTDTQYF
>13|-|TRBV14|TRBJ1-4|-
TGTGCCAGCAGCCAGGGCGGGAATGAAAAACTGTTTTTT
CASSQGGNEKLFF
>16|-|TRBV4-2|TRBJ2-5|-
TGTGCCAGCAGCCGAACGAACCGGGACATCCAAGAGACCCAGTACTTC
CASSRTNRDIQETQYF
>15|TRBD1|TRBV6-6|TRBJ1-6|-
TGTGCCAGCAGTGCTAGGACAGGCCTTAATTCCCCCCTCCACTTT
CASSARTGLNSPLHF
>14|TRBD1|TRBV13|TRBJ1-2|-
TGTGCCAGCAGCTCCACAGGGGAGCGCTATGGCTACACCTTC
CASSSTGERYGYTF
>14|-|TRBV6-5|TRBJ2-6|-
TGTGCCAGCAGTTACGGCGGAGGGGCCAACGTCCTGACTTTC
CASSYGGGANVLTF
>15|TRBD2|TRBV19|TRBJ2-1|-
TGTGCCAGTAGTATCGGGCGGGGGGGCTACAATGAGCAGTTCTTC
CASSIGRGGYNEQFF